The sequence of this T cell receptor beta chain was determined in a study of T cells in Graves' hyperthyroidism and ophthalmopathy (dated by TCRdb to about 2019). In the study overall: Peripheral blood was sampled at the time of initial diagnosis, prior to any treatment. Whether ophthalmopathy could be predicted prospectively was tested in an independent validation cohort made up of about 20 hyperthyroidism patients plus 17 patients who later progressed to ophthalmopathy. To identify distinguishing TCR V-J signatures, a discovery cohort of about 100 patients was used, comprising under 45 with Graves' ophthalmopathy and approximately 58 with stable Graves' hyperthyroidism. After blood sampling, hyperthyroidism patients were treated with methimazole at a starting dose of 30 mg daily, and ophthalmopathy patients were treated with high-dose intravenous methylprednisolone. The roughly 94 discovery patients were randomly divided into training and test sets at a 7:3 ratio. In addition, the study compared T-cell repertoires in thyroid tissue and in blood from about 6 Graves' hyperthyroidism patients. The paper describes TCR Vbeta CDR3 sequencing of 120 to 150 peripheral blood samples, made up of approximately 40 ophthalmopathy patients, around 73 hyperthyroidism patients and 17 progressor patients.

This clonotype is deemed large (0.1 to 1%). Which antigen it targets is not known. No quality values exist for individual bases; no much larger clone is one base distant. Graves' hyperthyroidism was defined as stable when no progression to ophthalmopathy occurred over 18 months of follow-up. Hyperthyroidism patients were newly diagnosed, with disease duration under 2 months, and aged 18 to 65 years. Patients with uncontrolled infections, other autoimmune diseases, pregnancy or lactation were excluded. Diagnoses relied on clinical symptoms, serum thyroxine and TRAb, thyroid ultrasound and orbital computed tomography. Ficoll-Paque density gradient centrifugation was used to isolate PBMCs from under 11 ml of fresh peripheral blood. Trizol reagent was used to extract total RNA, and RNA quality was then checked on an Agilent 2100 Bioanalyzer. The TCR beta CDR3 regions were amplified from RNA transcripts. The TCR CDR3 was subjected to a first round of RT-PCR using the HTBI primer set and the Qiagen OneStep RT-PCR kit. Libraries were constructed in a second round of multiplex PCR, after which size selection and purification were carried out. Sequencing of the libraries was done on an Illumina HiSeq2000 using paired-end 100 bp reads. The study's own analysis went as follows. SOAPnuke was used to process the raw data, with reads discarded if the reads contained adapters or uncalled bases, had a mean Phred below 15, or lacked an exact constant-primer or identifier match. High-quality paired reads were merged using COPE v1.2.5, and each unique nucleotide sequence was defined as a clonotype. MiTCR v1.1 was used to align the clonotypes against IMGT TRBV, TRBD and TRBJ reference segments. The analysis was restricted to V-J combinations with a frequency above 0.0001, which together covered 99% to 99.2% of the repertoires. The TCS score was defined as F50 (clonal expansion) divided by E x V (chaos), with BLOSUM62-based TCRdist calculated between CDR3 peptides within each V-J. Welch's t-statistics and random forest reduced roughly 540 V-J features to around 14, which were used in a naive Bayes classifier (R e1071). TCRdb cleaned the public reads at Q25 with fastp, built clones with MiXCR and kept in-frame beta chains. Every CDR3 protein is listed once, alongside the most common genes and DNA of its rows. For this entry, the V and J calls and clone size follow TCRdb and not the study's own pipeline. This sample lists approximately 480,000 distinct CDR3 sequences; less than 25% were detected once. The ten most abundant clones make up about a quarter of the sample.

The paper's findings and limits, for the study overall: During validation, the model predicted progression to ophthalmopathy a median of about 5.9 months ahead of onset, with almost 71% sensitivity and around 72% specificity. Blood samples also contained most of the expanded thyroid clonotypes (frequency above 0.001), which suggests that blood repertoires may reflect thyroid immune responses. No statistical method was used to fix the sample size in advance, and group allocation was not hidden from the investigators. A model built on a 13 V-J signature distinguished ophthalmopathy from stable hyperthyroidism, reaching over 85% sensitivity and under 84% specificity in cross-validation and 80%/75% in testing.

Material for sequencing was blood. The sequence derives from a man younger than 30 with Graves' hyperthyroidism.

CDR3 region: CASSPRAGAGGTQYF. The sequenced DNA is TGTGCCAGCAGCCCTCGGGCCGGAGCAGGAGGGACCCAGTACTTC. The chain couples TRBV3-1 to TRBJ2-5; D gene: possibly TRBD2, on 5 matching bases. For CDR1 and CDR2, the germline V gene (reference sequence) lists LGHDT and YNNKEL. The CDR3 covers 15 residues, taking in both the cysteine and the phenylalanine. Just the 45-base CDR3 DNA is kept, in frame starting at base 1. V drops 4 bases and J drops 7 bases, leaving 19 bases in between.